This record concerns one T cell receptor beta chain sequence. Its target is not known. The CDR3 is 13 amino acids. V lost 4 bases and J 7 bases, leaving 11 bases between the germline ends. This sample stems from a study of T cells after yellow fever vaccination. Broader study findings: Abundant bulk-derived clonotypes could contaminate FACS-sorted repertoires. Post-booster repertoires contained most primary-vaccination clones again (about 95% CD4, roughly 91% CD8).

Each CDR3 protein is one row after TCRdb ran MiXCR on the 5' RACE reads. In the table there are about 320,000 distinct CDR3 sequences, around a tenth of which are singletons. V and J are TRBV12-3 or TRBV12-4 and TRBJ1-5; tentatively, D is TRBD1 (6 bases). This specimen was CD4+ T cells sorted from PBMCs, taken 45 days after the yellow fever booster vaccination. The clonotype comes from a man aged 18 to 29 who received the YFV17D yellow fever vaccine. CDR3 loop: CASSWGAEQPQHF. The CDR3 DNA reads as TGTGCCAGCAGTTGGGGGGCAGAGCAGCCCCAGCATTTT.